This paragraph covers one TCR beta chain sequence. There is no known antigen for this receptor. No much larger clone is present one base from it, and per-base qualities are unavailable. The CDR3 goes from the cysteine to the phenylalanine over 16 residues. Only the CDR3 region is kept as DNA, spanning 48 bases read in frame from base 1. The germline V gene yields SGHTA for CDR1 and FQGNSA for CDR2. The junction shows trimming of 5 bases on V and 5 bases on J, and the gene matches do not reach 15 bases of it. The sample belongs to a study of blood T cell repertoires in COVID-19 (TCRdb year 2020). About the full investigation: Collaborator samples came from the United States, Italy and Spain and covered acute and convalescent phases of COVID-19. The prospective study material was composed of cDNA or gDNA derived from T cells, B-cell-depleted T cells, or PBMCs. The dataset comprised deeply sampled blood TCRbeta repertoires from subjects exposed to, actively infected with, or recovered from COVID-19. The repertoires were released in a freely available public database intended as a resource for research on the immune response to SARS-CoV-2. The samples were drawn from two sources: the first 160 participants of the ongoing ImmuneRACE study, and fewer than 1,500 subjects contributed by 6 global collaborators. Nearly every sample came with metadata listing a de-identified subject ID, COVID-19 status, age in years and sex. Where available, HLA class I and class II types were obtained from metadata supplied by the sample provider rather than from assay-based typing.

Each collaborating institution followed its own protocols to collect whole blood in K2EDTA tubes. For TCRbeta analysis, collaborators shipped samples in one of three forms: frozen whole blood, isolated PBMCs, or DNA extracted from either of those sample types. The paper's findings and limits, for the study overall: The quantity of clinical and demographic metadata differed by source and by participant and was supplied without curation.

The immunoSEQ Assay, a bias-controlled multiplex PCR, was used to amplify TCRbeta CDR3 regions from genomic DNA. Per the source publication's procedure: Within the assay, amplification of reference gene primers was used to estimate how many nucleated cells each sample contained. To quantify the absolute abundance of each unique TCRbeta CDR3 rearrangement, sequence reads were collapsed and filtered. For each sample, productive Simpson clonality was calculated as the square root of Simpson's diversity index over productive rearrangements. TCRdb took this table from immuneACCESS and kept in-frame rearrangements with V and J called. Such tables lack part of the clones; where checked against another copy, unresolved V genes explain under half of the gap, and the rest is unexplained. V, J and clone size reflect that table, while D and trimming were determined from the DNA. The sample contains about 190,000 clones, around four fifths of them found a single time. About 5% of the sample is in the top ten clones.

This chain joins TRBV7-2 to TRBJ2-7, with 7 middle bases fitting TRBD1. The TCR comes from a woman in her 30s with acute or convalescent COVID-19. The sample consisted of peripheral blood. This receptor carries the CDR3 CASSPPPPGQYHEQYF. The base sequence is TGTGCCAGCAGCCCCCCGCCTCCGGGACAGTACCACGAGCAGTACTTC.